The clone carrying this TCR beta chain was observed many times. Investigators profiled TCR beta VDJ and CDR3 from genomic DNA template. One entry per CDR3 protein results from TCRdb running MiXCR on the reads. The table includes approximately 190,000 distinct CDR3 sequences, approximately 50% detected once. The data stem from a study of CD8+CD57+ T cells in acquired aplastic anemia. Those patients picked for sequencing had displayed CD8+CD57+ cell expansion on flow cytometry. The CDR3 extends over 12 amino acids. The ends were cut back, 4 bases at V and 7 bases at J, with 11 bases in the middle. Germline CDR1 is LGHDT and CDR2 is YNNKEL (reference sequence).

V usage is TRBV3-1 and J usage is TRBJ2-7, with D possibly matching TRBD2 (5 bases). Sequenced: sorted CD4+, CD8+, or CD8+CD57+ T cells (not recorded which) from PBMCs. The source is a human donor with aplastic anemia. In DNA form, the CDR3 reads TGTGCCAGCAGCCGTTTCCCGGGGGAGCAGTACTTC. Translating it yields CASSRFPGEQYF.